This is a list of T cell receptor beta chains from one sample in a study of T cell responses to AZD1222 COVID-19 vaccine. The method was immunoSEQ multiplex PCR; TCRdb's version includes in-frame clones alone and lacks a portion of them. The sample shows 120,000 to 150,000 clones, 91% of them seen only once. The source material was peripheral blood, sampled on day 0 of AZD1222 vaccination. The receptor source for this set is an adult in good health. Each CDR3 is given with its conserved first and last residue. The D gene is left open where the match is weak. Where a row states a size, it is once, few, many or the class of an expanded clone; other rows omit it.

-	-	TRBV5-4	TRBJ1-1	TGTGCCAGCAGCCCACGCGGGGGGAGCTCTGAAGCTTTCTTT	CASSPRGGSSEAFF
-	-	TRBV27	TRBJ2-3	TGTGCCAGCAGTCCCCTGGGGCACACAGATACGCAGTATTTT	CASSPLGHTDTQYF
-	-	TRBV18	TRBJ1-4	TGTGCCAGCTCACCGATCCGGGACACCGGGGAAAAACTGTTTTTT	CASSPIRDTGEKLFF
TRBD1	once	TRBV7-3	TRBJ1-1	TGTGCCAGCAGCCGGGGGACAGGGTCCCCCGAGAACACTGAAGCTTTCTTT	CASSRGTGSPENTEAFF
-	once	TRBV6-2/TRBV6-3	TRBJ1-1	TGTGCCAGCAGTTACTCGGCAGGAGTCATGAACACTGAAGCTTTCTTT	CASSYSAGVMNTEAFF
-	few	TRBV5-1	TRBJ1-4	TGCGCCAGCAGCTTGGGGGCGGGGGAAAAACTGTTTTTT	CASSLGAGEKLFF
-	-	TRBV27	TRBJ1-4	TGTGCCAGCACCGTTTCGGGGGGTAATGAAAAACTGTTTTTT	CASTVSGGNEKLFF
-	-	TRBV14	TRBJ2-1	TGTGCCAGCAGCCCTCGCGACTCCTACAATGAGCAGTTCTTC	CASSPRDSYNEQFF
-	-	TRBV7-9	TRBJ2-2	TGTGCCAGCAGCCGACCAGTAGGTAACACCGGGGAGCTGTTTTTT	CASSRPVGNTGELFF
-	once	TRBV21-1	TRBJ1-1	TGTGCCAGCAGCAAAGCGCCGGGGATGGACACTGAAGCTTTCTTT	CASSKAPGMDTEAFF
-	-	TRBV4-3	TRBJ1-1	TGCGCCAGCAGCCAAGGGGGATACCGAGCTTTCTTT	CASSQGGYRAFF
TRBD1	-	TRBV9	TRBJ2-7	TGTGCCAGCAGCCCAGGGGGCGATTTCTCCTACGAGCAGTACTTC	CASSPGGDFSYEQYF
TRBD1	-	TRBV6-2/TRBV6-3	TRBJ1-2	TGTGCCAGCAGTTACGCTAGGACAGGGGACTATGGCTACACCTTC	CASSYARTGDYGYTF
TRBD1	-	TRBV27	TRBJ2-7	TGTGCCAGCAGTTCCCGGGGGACAGGATCATACGAGCAGTACTTC	CASSSRGTGSYEQYF
-	-	TRBV3-1/TRBV3-2	TRBJ1-1	TGTGCCAGCAGCCAAGAGCCCGGTGAAGCTTTCTTT	CASSQEPGEAFF
-	-	TRBV6-2/TRBV6-3	TRBJ2-2	TGTGCCAGCAGCGAATACACCGGGGGGGAGCTGTTTTTT	CASSEYTGGELFF
-	-	TRBV20-1	TRBJ2-7	TGCAGTGCTTTATTCCTCTACGAGCAGTACTTC	CSALFLYEQYF
TRBD1	-	TRBV10-3	TRBJ1-2	TGTGCCATCAGGGGCGCAGGGGGGCATGGCTACACCTTC	CAIRGAGGHGYTF
-	-	TRBV10-3	TRBJ1-1	TGTGCCATCAGGGTAGGGATGAACACTGAAGCTTTCTTT	CAIRVGMNTEAFF
-	-	TRBV5-4	TRBJ1-2	TGTGCCAGCAGCTCCCCAGGGTCTAATGGCTACACCTTC	CASSSPGSNGYTF
-	-	TRBV7-9	TRBJ2-6	TGTGCCAGCACTCTAAGAAGAGGGTCTGGGGCCAACGTCCTGACTTTC	CASTLRRGSGANVLTF
-	-	TRBV7-8	TRBJ1-5	TGTGCCAGCATCCGCCAACTCAATCAGCCCCAGCATTTT	CASIRQLNQPQHF
TRBD1	-	TRBV27	TRBJ1-5	TGTGCCAGCAGGAACAACGGGACAGGACTATATAGCAATCAGCCCCAGCATTTT	CASRNNGTGLYSNQPQHF
-	-	TRBV15	TRBJ1-1	TGTGCCACCAGCAGAGAGTCGGGGGCGATGAAAATCTTCTTT	CATSRESGAMKIFF
TRBD1	-	TRBV7-9	TRBJ1-5	TGTGCCAGCAGCTCCCAGGGGGACAATCAGCCCCAGCATTTT	CASSSQGDNQPQHF
TRBD2	once	TRBV9	TRBJ2-1	TGTGCCAGCAGCGTAGCTACGGGGGGGCTCGGTGAGCAGTTCTTC	CASSVATGGLGEQFF
-	-	TRBV2	TRBJ1-1	TGTGCCAGCAGTGTGATTCCGCGTGAAGCTTTCTTT	CASSVIPREAFF
TRBD1	-	TRBV15	TRBJ1-4	TGTGCCACCAGCAGAAAGGACAGGGCTAATGAAAAACTGTTTTTT	CATSRKDRANEKLFF
-	few	TRBV20-1	TRBJ1-2	TGCAGTGCTAGTCAAGGGGCTCTCAGGGGCTACACCTTC	CSASQGALRGYTF
-	-	TRBV27	TRBJ1-5	TGTGCCAGCACCCCTTCCAATCAGCCCCAGCATTTT	CASTPSNQPQHF
TRBD1	-	TRBV5-6	TRBJ2-7	TGTGCCAGCAGCGCCGGGGACAGGGATTTCGAGCAGTACTTC	CASSAGDRDFEQYF
TRBD2	-	TRBV6-2/TRBV6-3	TRBJ2-5	TGTGCCAGCAGCCTACTAGCGGGGGAGTACGAGACCCAGTACTTC	CASSLLAGEYETQYF
-	-	TRBV10-3	TRBJ1-1	TGTGCCATCAGTGAGTCCGGACAGATGAACACTGAAGCTTTCTTT	CAISESGQMNTEAFF
-	-	TRBV4-2	TRBJ1-3	TGTGCCAGCAGCCTGACCCCGACACCCAACTCTGGAAACACCATATATTTT	CASSLTPTPNSGNTIYF
-	-	TRBV7-2	TRBJ2-5	TGTGCCAGCAGCTTCACCTTAGCGGAGACCCAGTACTTC	CASSFTLAETQYF
-	-	TRBV7-9	TRBJ1-6	TGTGCCAGCAGCCCACGGGACGGTTATTCACCCCTCCACTTT	CASSPRDGYSPLHF
-	once	TRBV5-1	TRBJ2-3	TGCGCCAGCAGCTTGGAATCTAGACGTCCTGATACGCAGTATTTT	CASSLESRRPDTQYF
TRBD2	-	TRBV5-6	TRBJ2-1	TGTGCCAGCAGCGCCATCGGACTAGCGGGCCAGAGCTCCTACAATGAGCAGTTCTTC	CASSAIGLAGQSSYNEQFF
-	-	TRBV3-1/TRBV3-2	TRBJ1-4	TGTGCCAGCAGCCAAGGGGTACGCGGGGATGAAAAACTGTTTTTT	CASSQGVRGDEKLFF
TRBD2	-	TRBV9	TRBJ2-5	TGTGCCAGCAGCGTAGCGGGAGGGTCCCAAGAGACCCAGTACTTC	CASSVAGGSQETQYF
-	-	TRBV10-3	TRBJ1-2	TGTGCCATCAGCGCCGGGCCAGCGGGCTACACCTTC	CAISAGPAGYTF
TRBD1	-	TRBV18	TRBJ2-5	TGTGCCAGCTCACCCAGACAGGGAGAGACCCAGTACTTC	CASSPRQGETQYF
TRBD1	-	TRBV19	TRBJ1-1	TGTGCCAGTAGCGGGACAGCTGACACTGAAGCTTTCTTT	CASSGTADTEAFF
-	-	TRBV7-9	TRBJ2-3	TGTGCCAGCAGCTTAAAGAGGGGCTCAGATACGCAGTATTTT	CASSLKRGSDTQYF